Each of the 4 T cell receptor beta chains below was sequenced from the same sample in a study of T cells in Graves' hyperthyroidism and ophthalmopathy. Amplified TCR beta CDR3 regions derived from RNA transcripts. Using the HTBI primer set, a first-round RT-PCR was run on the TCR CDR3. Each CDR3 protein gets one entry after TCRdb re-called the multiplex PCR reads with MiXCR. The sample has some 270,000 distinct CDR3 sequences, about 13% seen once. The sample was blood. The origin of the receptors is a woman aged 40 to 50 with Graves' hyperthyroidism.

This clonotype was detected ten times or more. The DNA of the CDR3 is TGCAGTGCTATAAAACAAAACACTGAAGCTTTCTTT. Translated, it gives CSAIKQNTEAFF. The chain has TRBV20-1 and TRBJ1-1, with D hard to call. V lost 4 bases and J lost 2, with 8 bases in between. The CDR3 is 12 amino acids. The germline CDR1 and CDR2 sequences are DFQATT and SNEGSKA (reference sequence).

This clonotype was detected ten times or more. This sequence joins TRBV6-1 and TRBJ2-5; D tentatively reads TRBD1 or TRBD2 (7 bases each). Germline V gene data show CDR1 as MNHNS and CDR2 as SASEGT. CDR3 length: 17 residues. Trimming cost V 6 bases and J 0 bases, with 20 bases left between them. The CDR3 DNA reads TGTGCCAGCAGCAAAAACCAAGCGGGGACAGACCAAGAGACCCAGTACTTC. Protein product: CASSKNQAGTDQETQYF.

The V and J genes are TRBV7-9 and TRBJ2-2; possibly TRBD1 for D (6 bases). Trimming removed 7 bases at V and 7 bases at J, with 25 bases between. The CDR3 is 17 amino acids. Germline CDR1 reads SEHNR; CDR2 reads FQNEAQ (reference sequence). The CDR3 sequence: CASTTQGGEKGFGELFF. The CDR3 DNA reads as TGTGCCAGCACCACACAGGGCGGCGAGAAGGGATTCGGGGAGCTGTTTTTT.

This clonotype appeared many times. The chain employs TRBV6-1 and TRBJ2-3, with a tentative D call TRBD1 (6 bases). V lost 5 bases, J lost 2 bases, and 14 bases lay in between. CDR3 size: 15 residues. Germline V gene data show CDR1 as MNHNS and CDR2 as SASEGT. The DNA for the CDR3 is TGTGCCAGCAGTCCAGGGACACTAGACACAGATACGCAGTATTTT. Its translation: CASSPGTLDTDTQYF.